One and the same sample provided the 23 T cell receptor beta chains below, sequenced in a study of T cell repertoires in cytomegalovirus infection (dated by TCRdb to the late 2010s). Sequencing took place on an Illumina HiSeq 1500. TCRdb trimmed the raw reads at Q25, called clones with MiXCR and kept productive beta chains. Rows are unified per CDR3 protein, each entry keeping the most common DNA and genes. For this sample there are about 450,000 distinct CDR3 sequences; approximately 31% appear just once. The ten largest make up approximately 13% of the sample. The material sequenced was PBMCs. The receptors come from a human donor in good health (CMV status not recorded). Some clones in this sample may be carry-over from other donors' samples.

This clonotype was counted a few times. One end of the junction fails to match germline, which may point to a read error. CDR3 sequence: CASSQVVGREQYF. CDR3 nucleotides: TGTGCCAGCAGCCAAGTTGTAGGTCGGGAGCAGTACTTC. The rearrangement links TRBV4-1 to TRBJ2-7; D is uncertain. The CDR3 has 13 amino acids. Germline values: CDR1 MGHRA, CDR2 YSYEKL.

The rearrangement uses TRBV7-6 and TRBJ2-7; D is unclear. This CDR3 spans 13 amino acids. The V gene lost 3 bases and the J gene lost 3 bases, with 9 bases spanning the gap. Germline V CDR1 and CDR2: SGHVS, FNYEAQ. The CDR3 region has the DNA TGTGCCAGCAGCTTTGGGTTGGTCTACGAGCAGTACTTC. Its translation: CASSFGLVYEQYF.

This clonotype was counted a few times. V is TRBV9 and J is TRBJ1-3, with D tentatively TRBD1 (6 bases). The length of the CDR3 is 16 residues. V lost 0 bases and J lost 2, with 12 bases in between. Germline V gene data show CDR1 as SGDLS and CDR2 as YYNGEE. The CDR3 DNA sequence: TGTGCCAGCAGCGTAGAGGGGCAGGGGCCTGGAAACACCATATATTTT. Translation gives CASSVEGQGPGNTIYF.

This clonotype occurred many times. This chain uses TRBV19 with TRBJ2-2, with 8 bases identical to TRBD1. Unmatched junction bases numbered 7, after V lost 6 bases and J lost 1 base. Germline V gene lookup returns CDR1 LNHDA and CDR2 SQIVND (reference sequence). This CDR3 contains 16 residues. The CDR3: CASSPIGTGNTGELFF. The CDR3 DNA reads as TGTGCCAGTAGCCCGATCGGGACAGGGAACACCGGGGAGCTGTTTTTT.

This clonotype was seen only a few times. The chain links TRBV12-3 or TRBV12-4 to TRBJ2-3; TRBD2 aligns across 8 bases. The CDR3 has 16 amino acids. With V trimmed by 6 bases and J by 8 bases, 16 bases remained unmatched. The CDR3 nucleotides read TGTGCCAGCAGAGAGCTACTCGGGGGGGCCGGTGTTACGCAGTATTTT. Translating it yields CASRELLGGAGVTQYF.

In its sample, this clonotype was seen a few times. J is TRBJ1-1 and V is TRBV14; D is unclear. The CDR3 has 16 amino acids. Trimming removed 1 base at V and 3 bases at J, with 15 bases between. Germline lookup yields CDR1 SGHDN and CDR2 FVKESK. CDR3 loop: CASSQGVFTGHTEAFF. The CDR3 DNA follows: TGTGCCAGCAGCCAAGGAGTTTTCACGGGTCACACTGAAGCTTTCTTT.

This chain uses TRBV5-5 with TRBJ2-7, with D maybe TRBD2 (5 bases). Trimming removed 3 bases from V and 6 bases from J, with 13 bases in between. CDR3 length: 13 residues. Germline V gene data show CDR1 as SGHKS and CDR2 as YYEKEE (reference sequence). The CDR3 reads CASSSYGVSEQYF. The CDR3 bases are TGTGCCAGCAGCTCGTACGGGGTCTCCGAGCAGTACTTC. The whole variable domain, filled in from reference TRBV5-5 and TRBJ2-7, reads DAGVTQSPTHLIKTRGQQVTLRCSPISGHKSVSWYQQVLGQGPQFIFQYYEKEERGRGNFPDRFSARQFPNYSSELNVNALLLGDSALYLCASSSYGVSEQYFGPGTRLTVT.

The CDR3 DNA reads TGCGCCAGCAGCCCCAGCGTAGTTGCAACTAATGAAAAACTGTTTTTT. Protein product: CASSPSVVATNEKLFF. The genes are TRBV4-3 and TRBJ1-4; D uncertain. In germline, CDR1 is LGHNA, CDR2 YSLEER. This CDR3 contains 16 residues. V gave up 4 bases and J gave up 0 bases, with 12 bases separating them.

V and J are TRBV28 and TRBJ2-1; 12 bases map to TRBD2. With 6 bases clipped from V and 0 bases from J, the junction kept 6 bases outside the gene matches. The CDR3 loop spans 17 amino acids. The germline V gene encodes CDR1 MDHEN and CDR2 SYDVKM. The CDR3 coding sequence is TGTGCCAGCAGGCCGACTAGCGGGGGCTCCTCCTACAATGAGCAGTTCTTC. Protein sequence: CASRPTSGGSSYNEQFF.

Remarks on this clonotype: The junction differs from germline at one of its ends, possibly a read error. The chain is built from TRBV5-6 and TRBJ1-5, with 9 bases matching TRBD1. CDR1 is SGHDT, CDR2 YYEEEE, per germline. CDR3 length: 16 amino acids. The CDR3 loop reads CASSLFRDREESAPNF. The CDR3 DNA reads TGTGCCAGCAGCTTGTTCCGGGACAGGGAGGAATCAGCCCCTAATTTT.

This clonotype came up a few times. CDR3: CASSARQVRSGELFF. The CDR3 nucleotides read TGTGCCAGCAGTGCACGACAGGTTAGGAGCGGGGAGCTGTTTTTT. This chain connects TRBV6-1 to TRBJ2-2; weak D call: TRBD1 (6 bases). The V gene's germline CDR1 is MNHNS and CDR2 SASEGT. This CDR3 is 15 amino acids long. Trimming shortened V by 4 bases and J by 7 bases, and 16 bases separated the two germline ends.

Notes on this clonotype: Being one base from a much bigger clone, this may be a read error. This rearrangement joins TRBV12-3 or TRBV12-4 to TRBJ1-5; possibly TRBD1 for D (6 bases). The length of the CDR3 is 15 residues. Here the CDR3 DNA reads TGTGCCAGCAGTTTTTCGGACAGTCTGAATCAGCCCCAGAATTTT. It is translated as CASSFSDSLNQPQNF.

This chain joins TRBV20-1 and TRBJ2-4; D ambiguous. Looked up from germline, CDR1 is DFQATT and CDR2 is SNEGSKA (reference sequence). Trimming shortened V by 6 bases and J by 4 bases, and 16 bases separated the two germline ends. This CDR3 spans 14 amino acids. The CDR3 sequence is CSALTSPSKNIQYF. Here the CDR3 DNA reads TGCAGTGCCTTGACATCCCCATCAAAAAACATTCAGTACTTC.

This clonotype has a handful of counts. The chain employs TRBV12-5 and TRBJ1-3; D is uncertain. V was pared by 2 bases and J by 0 bases, with 26 bases between. CDR1 is LGHNT, CDR2 FRNRAP, per germline. This CDR3 comprises 21 residues. The CDR3 sequence is CASGLTNGGSWELGSGNTIYF. Written as DNA, the CDR3 is TGTGCTAGTGGTTTGACAAACGGCGGTAGCTGGGAACTTGGCTCTGGAAACACCATATATTTT.

The chain carries TRBV27 and TRBJ1-6, with D tentatively TRBD1 (5 bases). Trimming took 5 bases from V and 10 from J, leaving 18 bases between them. Per the germline V gene, CDR1 is MNHEY and CDR2 is SMNVEV (reference sequence). This CDR3 region has 15 residues. The CDR3: CASSKKSRADSPLHF. The CDR3, as DNA: TGTGCCAGCAGTAAAAAAAGCAGGGCAGACTCACCCCTCCACTTT.

This clonotype turned up a few times. The chain couples TRBV14 to TRBJ1-2; TRBD1 aligns across 10 bases. Germline V gene sequence: CDR1 SGHDN, CDR2 FVKESK. The V gene end was trimmed by 1 base and the J gene end by 3 bases; junction bases not matched to a gene: 5. The CDR3 spans 16 residues. The CDR3 bases are TGTGCCAGCAGCCAAGTGACAGGGGGCGGATACTATGGCTACACCTTC. This translates into CASSQVTGGGYYGYTF.

With respect to this clonotype: A much larger clonotype is one base distant, so this may be a read error. This chain uses TRBV7-4 with TRBJ2-1, with TRBD2 identical over 10 bases. Germline CDR1 reads SGHVT; CDR2 reads SQSDAQ. J was trimmed by 8 bases and V by 4 bases; bases with no gene match: 14. The CDR3 runs to 17 residues. The CDR3 nucleotides are TGTGCCAGCAGCTCGGCCAAACGGAGCGGGGGGGATCATGAGCAGTTCTTC. Its protein is CASSSAKRSGGDHEQFF.

This clonotype has at least ten counts. The rearrangement links TRBV7-2 to TRBJ1-1, with 7 bases identical to TRBD1. Germline CDR1 is SGHTA and CDR2 is FQGNSA. CDR3 length equals 15 residues. Losses at the gene ends were 7 bases for V and 6 bases for J; bases not matched to a gene: 14. The CDR3 reads CASKEGATTGSEAFF. The CDR3 region has the DNA TGTGCCAGCAAGGAGGGGGCCACGACTGGATCTGAAGCTTTCTTT.

In the case of this clonotype: A junction end diverges from the germline sequence, so it may reflect a read error. V and J are TRBV20-1 and TRBJ1-5; TRBD1 aligns across 12 bases. CDR3 length: 16 amino acids. In germline, CDR1 is DFQATT, CDR2 SNEGSKA (reference sequence). The CDR3 DNA reads TGCAGTGCTAGTGCCCTGGGACAGGGGGCGGGTCAGCCCCCGCATTTT. This encodes CSASALGQGAGQPPHF.

This clonotype occurred a few times. The chain employs TRBV12-3 or TRBV12-4 and TRBJ2-2, with D perhaps matching TRBD2 (6 bases). V gave up 3 bases and J gave up 4 bases, with 15 bases separating them. The CDR3 has 16 residues. Written as DNA, the CDR3 is TGTGCCAGCAGTTTGGGAGGTGGTCGCGGCACCGGGGAGCTGTTTTTT. It translates to CASSLGGGRGTGELFF.

This clonotype was picked up a small number of times. V and J are TRBV7-2 and TRBJ1-2; D is unresolved. Germline-derived CDR1 and CDR2 are SGHTA and FQGNSA. CDR3 length: 13 amino acids. V lost 2 bases and J lost 2, with 6 bases in between. Here the CDR3 reads CASSLYVNYGYTF. DNA for the CDR3: TGTGCCAGCAGCTTATACGTAAACTATGGCTACACCTTC. The full variable domain, rest sourced from reference TRBV7-2 and TRBJ1-2, is GAGVSQSPSNKVTEKGKDVELRCDPISGHTALYWYRQSLGQGLEFLIYFQGNSAPDKSGLPSDRFSAERTGGSVSTLTIQRTQQEDSAVYLCASSLYVNYGYTFGSGTRLTVV.

Remarks on this clonotype: This sequence may be a read error, since a much larger clone differs from it by one base. The CDR3 is CASSLDGKTANYVYTF. CDR3 sequence (DNA): TGTGCCAGCAGCTTAGATGGGAAGACAGCTAACTATGTCTACACCTTC. The V and J genes are TRBV11-2 and TRBJ1-2; the D gene is possibly TRBD1 (5 bases). CDR3 length equals 16 residues. CDR1 and CDR2 from the germline V gene are SGHAT and FQNNGV.

This clonotype was counted only a few times. The rearrangement links TRBV10-3 to TRBJ1-2; D ambiguous. The CDR3 is 15 amino acids. V lost 0 bases and J 4 bases, leaving 12 bases between the germline ends. CDR1 is ENHRY, CDR2 SYGVKD, per germline. CDR3: CAISESEGPRYGYTF. CDR3 nucleotides: TGTGCCATCAGTGAGTCTGAGGGTCCTCGCTATGGCTACACCTTC.